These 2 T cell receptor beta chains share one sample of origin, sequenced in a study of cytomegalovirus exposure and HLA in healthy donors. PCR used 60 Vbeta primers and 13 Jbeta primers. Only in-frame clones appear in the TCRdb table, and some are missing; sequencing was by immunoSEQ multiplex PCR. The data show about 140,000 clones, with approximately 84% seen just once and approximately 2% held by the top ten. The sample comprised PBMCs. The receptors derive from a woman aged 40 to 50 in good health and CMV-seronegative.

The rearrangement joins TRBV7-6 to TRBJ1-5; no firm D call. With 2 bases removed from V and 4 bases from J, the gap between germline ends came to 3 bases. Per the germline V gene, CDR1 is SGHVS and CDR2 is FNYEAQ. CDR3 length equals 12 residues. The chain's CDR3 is CASSLPNQPQHF. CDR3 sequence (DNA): TGTGCCAGCAGCTTACCGAATCAGCCCCAGCATTTT.

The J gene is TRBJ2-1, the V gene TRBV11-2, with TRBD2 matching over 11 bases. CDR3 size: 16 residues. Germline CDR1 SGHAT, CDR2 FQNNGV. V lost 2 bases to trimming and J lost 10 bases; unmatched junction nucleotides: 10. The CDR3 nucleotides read TGTGCCAGCAGCTTACGAATAGCGGGAGGGGTCTTCGAGCAGTTCTTC. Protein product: CASSLRIAGGVFEQFF.